This TCR beta chain derives from a study of PD-1 blockade in classical Hodgkin lymphoma. Data came from immunoSEQ multiplex PCR; TCRdb stores just in-frame clones and leaves some out. In the table there are about 15,000 clones, 90% of which are singletons. Of note for this clone: No antigen is known for it.

Regarding the study as a whole: Reasons behind the repertoire differences stay unclear, perhaps disease activity or earlier therapy.

Germline-derived CDR1 and CDR2 are WSHSY and SAAADI. The CDR3 is 13 residues long. The trim removed 6 bases at V and 5 bases at J, leaving 1 base unmatched. This sample's time point: newly diagnosed, previously untreated cHL patient sample. Comparison used PBMCs from newly diagnosed, untreated classical Hodgkin lymphoma. Input material: peripheral blood mononuclear cells (PBMCs). The rearrangement joins TRBV10-2 to TRBJ1-4, with 9 bases lining up with TRBD1. The sequence came from a human donor with classical Hodgkin lymphoma. The chain's CDR3 is CASSGTGNEKLFF. The CDR3 nucleotides are TGCGCCAGCAGCGGGACAGGGAATGAAAAACTGTTTTTT.